The rows below give T cell receptor beta chains drawn from one sample of a study of blood T cell repertoires in COVID-19. TCRdb's table, derived via immunoSEQ multiplex PCR, lists solely in-frame clones and lacks some. The sample has approximately 210,000 clones; around 80% are singletons. Sequenced input: peripheral blood. The receptor source for this set is a woman aged 45 to 65 with acute or convalescent COVID-19. CDR3s include the opening cysteine and the closing phenylalanine or tryptophan. Each record gives: V gene, D gene, clone size, CDR3 length, J gene, CDR3 protein, CDR3 DNA. The D gene is left open where the match is weak. Part of the rows lack a size; the others show once, few, many or a class for expanded clones.

V: TRBV24-1
D: TRBD1
size: few
length: 14
J: TRBJ2-7
CDR3: CATSGQGQGAPRYF
DNA: TGTGCCACCAGTGGCCAGGGACAGGGGGCTCCTAGGTACTTC

V: TRBV9
D: .
size: .
length: 13
J: TRBJ2-7
CDR3: CASSRDNFYEQYF
DNA: TGTGCCAGCAGCCGGGACAACTTTTACGAGCAGTACTTC

V: TRBV19
D: TRBD1
size: .
length: 17
J: TRBJ2-7
CDR3: CASSTNLWGQGSYEQYF
DNA: TGTGCCAGTAGCACAAATCTGTGGGGACAGGGGTCCTACGAGCAGTACTTC

V: TRBV3-1/TRBV3-2
D: .
size: .
length: 15
J: TRBJ2-7
CDR3: CASSQAIDRSYEQYF
DNA: TGTGCCAGCAGCCAAGCGATAGATCGGTCCTACGAGCAGTACTTC

V: TRBV19
D: .
size: .
length: 15
J: TRBJ2-1
CDR3: CASSITSSLGYEQFF
DNA: TGTGCCAGTAGTATAACTAGCTCCTTAGGCTATGAGCAGTTCTTC

V: TRBV5-1
D: .
size: few
length: 17
J: TRBJ2-6
CDR3: CASSLGQVTSGANVLTF
DNA: TGCGCCAGCAGCTTGGGACAGGTCACCTCTGGGGCCAACGTCCTGACTTTC

V: TRBV18
D: TRBD1
size: .
length: 15
J: TRBJ1-1
CDR3: CASSPVGQGYTEAFF
DNA: TGTGCCAGCTCACCTGTGGGACAGGGCTACACTGAAGCTTTCTTT

V: TRBV7-6
D: .
size: .
length: 17
J: TRBJ1-5
CDR3: CASSSRHSKYSNQPQHF
DNA: TGTGCCAGCAGCTCTCGACACTCTAAGTATAGCAATCAGCCCCAGCATTTT

V: TRBV2
D: TRBD2
size: .
length: 16
J: TRBJ2-1
CDR3: CASSEWLASGYNEQFF
DNA: TGTGCCAGCAGTGAATGGTTGGCTAGCGGCTACAATGAGCAGTTCTTC

V: TRBV5-5
D: .
size: .
length: 18
J: TRBJ2-3
CDR3: CASSSLTGQSSFTDTQYF
DNA: TGTGCCAGCAGCTCTCTAACTGGACAGTCATCCTTCACAGATACGCAGTATTTT

V: TRBV28
D: TRBD1
size: .
length: 13
J: TRBJ1-1
CDR3: CASRPTGVAEAFF
DNA: TGTGCCAGCAGACCGACAGGGGTCGCTGAAGCTTTCTTT

V: TRBV10-3
D: TRBD1
size: once
length: 16
J: TRBJ1-3
CDR3: CAISQITGASGNTIYF
DNA: TGTGCCATCAGCCAAATTACAGGGGCCTCTGGAAACACCATATATTTT

V: TRBV19
D: TRBD1
size: .
length: 14
J: TRBJ1-5
CDR3: CASTKQGALQPQHF
DNA: TGTGCCAGTACCAAACAGGGGGCTTTACAGCCCCAGCATTTT

V: TRBV3-1/TRBV3-2
D: TRBD1
size: .
length: 15
J: TRBJ2-5
CDR3: CASSLVGQGGETQYF
DNA: TGTGCCAGCAGCCTCGTGGGACAGGGCGGCGAGACCCAGTACTTC

V: TRBV5-4
D: .
size: .
length: 16
J: TRBJ2-3
CDR3: CASSPGGSSATDTQYF
DNA: TGTGCCAGCAGCCCCGGGGGAAGTTCTGCCACAGATACGCAGTATTTT

V: TRBV11-2
D: .
size: once
length: 13
J: TRBJ1-4
CDR3: CASSTGFGEKLFF
DNA: TGTGCCAGCAGTACAGGGTTCGGTGAAAAACTGTTTTTT

V: TRBV5-1
D: .
size: .
length: 15
J: TRBJ1-4
CDR3: CASSWGTTANEKLFF
DNA: TGCGCCAGCAGCTGGGGGACAACAGCTAATGAAAAACTGTTTTTT

V: TRBV28
D: TRBD1
size: .
length: 16
J: TRBJ1-4
CDR3: CASSGNPGQSNEKLFF
DNA: TGTGCCAGCAGTGGAAACCCGGGACAGTCTAATGAAAAACTGTTTTTT

V: TRBV18
D: .
size: .
length: 13
J: TRBJ1-4
CDR3: CASSRSGGEKLFF
DNA: TGTGCCAGCTCACGAAGCGGGGGTGAAAAACTGTTTTTT

V: TRBV19
D: .
size: .
length: 13
J: TRBJ1-5
CDR3: CASSKQLDQPQHF
DNA: TGTGCCAGTAGTAAGCAGCTAGATCAGCCCCAGCATTTT

V: TRBV11-2
D: TRBD1
size: once
length: 13
J: TRBJ1-2
CDR3: CASRGTGRRGYTF
DNA: TGTGCCAGCAGGGGGACAGGTCGACGTGGCTACACCTTC

V: TRBV27
D: .
size: .
length: 14
J: TRBJ1-2
CDR3: CASSFRDRNYGYTF
DNA: TGTGCCAGCAGTTTTCGCGACAGAAACTATGGCTACACCTTC

V: TRBV24-1
D: TRBD2
size: .
length: 14
J: TRBJ2-7
CDR3: CATSDSGLAYEQYF
DNA: TGTGCCACCAGTGACTCAGGACTAGCTTACGAGCAGTACTTC

V: TRBV15
D: TRBD2
size: .
length: 19
J: TRBJ2-1
CDR3: CATSSPAGTSGMVYNEQFF
DNA: TGTGCCACCAGCAGCCCTGCCGGGACTAGCGGGATGGTTTACAATGAGCAGTTCTTC

V: TRBV28
D: .
size: few
length: 13
J: TRBJ2-5
CDR3: CASVSDNEETQYF
DNA: TGTGCCAGCGTGTCGGACAATGAAGAGACCCAGTACTTC

V: TRBV28
D: TRBD2
size: .
length: 14
J: TRBJ2-1
CDR3: CASSGLAGAGEQFF
DNA: TGTGCCAGCTCGGGACTAGCGGGAGCCGGTGAGCAGTTCTTC

V: TRBV19
D: TRBD1
size: .
length: 13
J: TRBJ2-3
CDR3: CASSMTGEDTQYF
DNA: TGTGCCAGTAGTATGACAGGGGAAGATACGCAGTATTTT

V: TRBV19
D: .
size: .
length: 14
J: TRBJ1-5
CDR3: CASSLTIWNQPQHF
DNA: TGTGCCAGTAGTCTGACTATTTGGAATCAGCCCCAGCATTTT

V: TRBV18
D: TRBD2
size: .
length: 15
J: TRBJ2-1
CDR3: CASSPLAGGDNEQFF
DNA: TGTGCCAGCTCACCTCTAGCGGGAGGGGACAATGAGCAGTTCTTC

V: TRBV5-1
D: TRBD1
size: once
length: 15
J: TRBJ1-2
CDR3: CASSSGQGFRYGYTF
DNA: TGCGCCAGCAGCTCGGGACAGGGGTTTAGGTATGGCTACACCTTC

V: TRBV6-1
D: TRBD2
size: once
length: 14
J: TRBJ2-3
CDR3: CASREAGVTDTQYF
DNA: TGTGCCAGCAGGGAAGCGGGAGTAACAGATACGCAGTATTTT

V: TRBV5-1
D: TRBD2
size: few
length: 17
J: TRBJ2-1
CDR3: CASSSTQTSGITGEQFF
DNA: TGCGCCAGCAGCTCCACTCAAACTAGCGGGATTACGGGTGAGCAGTTCTTC

V: TRBV19
D: TRBD1
size: .
length: 15
J: TRBJ1-1
CDR3: CASTRQGKGDTEAFF
DNA: TGTGCCAGCACCCGACAGGGAAAGGGGGACACTGAAGCTTTCTTT

V: TRBV10-3
D: TRBD1
size: .
length: 14
J: TRBJ1-1
CDR3: CAIRTTGVNTEAFF
DNA: TGTGCCATCAGAACGACAGGGGTGAACACTGAAGCTTTCTTT

V: TRBV30
D: .
size: .
length: 14
J: TRBJ1-1
CDR3: CAWSVLREGTEAFF
DNA: TGTGCCTGGAGTGTACTCCGCGAGGGCACTGAAGCTTTCTTT

V: TRBV7-2
D: .
size: once
length: 13
J: TRBJ2-1
CDR3: CASSLYGSNEQFF
DNA: TGTGCCAGCAGCTTATATGGCTCGAATGAGCAGTTCTTC

V: TRBV5-4
D: TRBD1
size: .
length: 14
J: TRBJ1-2
CDR3: CASSLETTGRRYTF
DNA: TGTGCCAGCAGCTTAGAGACGACAGGGAGACGCTACACCTTC

V: TRBV28
D: .
size: once
length: 12
J: TRBJ1-5
CDR3: CASSSLNRPPDF
DNA: TGTGCCAGCAGCTCCCTGAACAGGCCGCCGGATTTT

V: TRBV5-5
D: TRBD1
size: .
length: 12
J: TRBJ2-7
CDR3: CASSRTGYEQYF
DNA: TGTGCCAGCAGCCGGACAGGTTATGAGCAGTACTTC

V: TRBV18
D: .
size: .
length: 12
J: TRBJ2-7
CDR3: CASSPGRDEQYF
DNA: TGTGCCAGCTCACCCGGCCGGGACGAGCAGTACTTC

V: TRBV18
D: TRBD2
size: .
length: 15
J: TRBJ2-7
CDR3: CASSPSSGSSYEQYF
DNA: TGTGCCAGCTCACCATCTAGCGGGAGCTCCTACGAGCAGTACTTC

V: TRBV11-2
D: .
size: many
length: 13
J: TRBJ1-3
CDR3: CASSFTSGNTIYF
DNA: TGTGCCAGCAGCTTCACTTCTGGAAACACCATATATTTT

V: TRBV19
D: .
size: .
length: 15
J: TRBJ1-1
CDR3: CASSTIDYRDTEAFF
DNA: TGTGCCAGTAGTACGATCGACTACAGGGACACTGAAGCTTTCTTT

V: TRBV6-6
D: .
size: .
length: 16
J: TRBJ1-3
CDR3: CASSYQGRSSGNTIYF
DNA: TGTGCCAGCAGTTACCAGGGGCGAAGCTCTGGAAACACCATATATTTT

V: TRBV21-1
D: .
size: .
length: 13
J: TRBJ1-5
CDR3: CAIPGQINQPQHF
DNA: TGTGCCATCCCAGGACAGATCAATCAGCCCCAGCATTTT

V: TRBV5-1
D: TRBD2
size: .
length: 14
J: TRBJ2-1
CDR3: CASSFSGDPNEQFF
DNA: TGCGCCAGCAGCTTTAGCGGGGACCCCAATGAGCAGTTCTTC

V: TRBV30
D: .
size: .
length: 16
J: TRBJ2-3
CDR3: CAWSPSRVKKADTQYF
DNA: TGTGCCTGGAGTCCTTCCCGGGTTAAGAAGGCAGATACGCAGTATTTT

V: TRBV5-4
D: TRBD2
size: .
length: 15
J: TRBJ2-1
CDR3: CASSFGTSANNEQFF
DNA: TGTGCCAGCAGCTTCGGGACTAGCGCCAACAATGAGCAGTTCTTC

V: TRBV20-1
D: .
size: .
length: 11
J: TRBJ2-1
CDR3: CSASLSLEQFF
DNA: TGCAGTGCTAGCCTTTCTTTAGAGCAGTTCTTC

V: TRBV28
D: .
size: .
length: 13
J: TRBJ1-1
CDR3: CASIRGGRNEAFF
DNA: TGTGCCAGCATTCGGGGGGGGCGAAATGAAGCTTTCTTT